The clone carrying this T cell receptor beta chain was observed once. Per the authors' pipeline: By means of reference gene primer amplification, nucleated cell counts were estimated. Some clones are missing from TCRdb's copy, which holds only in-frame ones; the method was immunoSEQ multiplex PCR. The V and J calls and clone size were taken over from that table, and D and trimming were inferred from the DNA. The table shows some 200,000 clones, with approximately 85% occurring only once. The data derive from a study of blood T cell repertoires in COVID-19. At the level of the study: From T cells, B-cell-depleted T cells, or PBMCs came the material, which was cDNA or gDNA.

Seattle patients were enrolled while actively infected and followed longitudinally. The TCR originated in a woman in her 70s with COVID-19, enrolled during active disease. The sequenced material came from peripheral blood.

CDR3 sequence reads: CAWREGVPAEAFF. The CDR3 bases are TGTGCCTGGAGAGAAGGGGTTCCCGCTGAAGCTTTCTTT. The rearrangement links TRBV30 to TRBJ1-1, with D perhaps matching TRBD1 (5 bases). Germline CDR1 GTSNPN, CDR2 SVGIG (reference sequence). This CDR3 spans 13 amino acids. Trimming took off 3 bases at V and 6 bases at J, with 14 bases between the two ends.